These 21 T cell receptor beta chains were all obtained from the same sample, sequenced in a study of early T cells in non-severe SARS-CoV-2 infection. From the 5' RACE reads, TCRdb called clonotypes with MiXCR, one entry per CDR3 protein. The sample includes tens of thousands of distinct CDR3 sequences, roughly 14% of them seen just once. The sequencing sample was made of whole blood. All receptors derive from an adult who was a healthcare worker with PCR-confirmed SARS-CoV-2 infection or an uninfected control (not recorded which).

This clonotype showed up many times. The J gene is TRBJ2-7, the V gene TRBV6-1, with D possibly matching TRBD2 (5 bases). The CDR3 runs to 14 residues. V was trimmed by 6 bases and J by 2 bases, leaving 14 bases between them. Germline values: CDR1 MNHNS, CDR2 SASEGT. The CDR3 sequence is CASRLRGTPYEQYF. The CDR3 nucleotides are TGTGCCAGCAGACTCCGGGGTACACCCTACGAGCAGTACTTC.

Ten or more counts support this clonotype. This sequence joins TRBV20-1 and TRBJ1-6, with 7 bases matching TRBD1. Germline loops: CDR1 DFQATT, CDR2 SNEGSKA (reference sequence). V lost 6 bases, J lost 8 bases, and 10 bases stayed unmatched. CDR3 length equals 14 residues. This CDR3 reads CSARKEGADSPLHF. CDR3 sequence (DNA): TGCAGTGCCCGAAAGGAGGGGGCGGATTCACCCCTCCACTTT.

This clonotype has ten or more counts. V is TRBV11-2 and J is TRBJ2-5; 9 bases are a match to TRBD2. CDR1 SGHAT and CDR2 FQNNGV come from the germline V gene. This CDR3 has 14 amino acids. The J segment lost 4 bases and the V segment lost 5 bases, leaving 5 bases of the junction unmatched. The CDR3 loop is CASSSSGRGETQYF. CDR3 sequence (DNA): TGTGCCAGCAGCAGTAGCGGGAGAGGAGAGACCCAGTACTTC. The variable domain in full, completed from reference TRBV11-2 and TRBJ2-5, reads EAGVAQSPRYKIIEKRQSVAFWCNPISGHATLYWYQQILGQGPKLLIQFQNNGVVDDSQLPKDRFSAERLKGVDSTLKIQPAKLEDSAVYLCASSSSGRGETQYFGPGTRLLVL.

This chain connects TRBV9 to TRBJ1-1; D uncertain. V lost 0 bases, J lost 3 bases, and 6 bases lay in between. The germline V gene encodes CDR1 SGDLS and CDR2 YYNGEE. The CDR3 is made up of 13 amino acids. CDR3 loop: CASSVADYTEAFF. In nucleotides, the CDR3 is TGTGCCAGCAGCGTAGCGGATTACACTGAAGCTTTCTTT.

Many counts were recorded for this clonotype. The DNA for the CDR3 is TGTGCCAGCAGCTTAGGGGGGAGTCAGCCCCAGCATTTT. Amino acid sequence: CASSLGGSQPQHF. The chain employs TRBV7-9 and TRBJ1-5, with D possibly being TRBD1 (5 bases). Trimming took off 1 base at V and 6 bases at J, with 7 bases between the two ends. There are 13 residues in the CDR3. Germline V gene sequence: CDR1 SEHNR, CDR2 FQNEAQ (reference sequence).

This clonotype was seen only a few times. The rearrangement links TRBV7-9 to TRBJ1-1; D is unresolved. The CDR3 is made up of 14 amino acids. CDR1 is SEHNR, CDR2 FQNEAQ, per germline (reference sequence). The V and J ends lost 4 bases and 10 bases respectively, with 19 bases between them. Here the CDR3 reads CASSSHIGVVRAFF. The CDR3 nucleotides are TGTGCCAGCAGCTCGCATATCGGGGTTGTGAGAGCTTTCTTT.

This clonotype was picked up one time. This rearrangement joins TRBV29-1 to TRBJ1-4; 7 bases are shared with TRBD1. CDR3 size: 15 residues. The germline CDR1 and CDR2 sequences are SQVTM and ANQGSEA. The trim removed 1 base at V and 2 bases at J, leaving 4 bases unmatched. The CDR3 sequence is CSVEGRGTTNEKLFF. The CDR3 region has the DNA TGCAGCGTTGAAGGCAGGGGGACCACTAATGAAAAACTGTTTTTT.

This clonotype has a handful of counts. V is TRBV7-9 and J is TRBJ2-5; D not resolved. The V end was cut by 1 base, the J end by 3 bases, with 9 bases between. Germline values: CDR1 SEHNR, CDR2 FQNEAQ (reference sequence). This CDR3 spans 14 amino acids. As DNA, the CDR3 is TGTGCCAGCAGCTTAGTAGAACTTAAAGAGACCCAGTACTTC. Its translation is CASSLVELKETQYF.

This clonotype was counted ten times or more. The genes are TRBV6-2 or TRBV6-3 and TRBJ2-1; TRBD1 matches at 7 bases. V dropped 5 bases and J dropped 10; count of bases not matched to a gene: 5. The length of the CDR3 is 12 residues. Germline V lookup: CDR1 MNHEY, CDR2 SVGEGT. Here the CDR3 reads CASSPTGVEQFF. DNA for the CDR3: TGTGCCAGCAGTCCTACAGGGGTCGAGCAGTTCTTC.

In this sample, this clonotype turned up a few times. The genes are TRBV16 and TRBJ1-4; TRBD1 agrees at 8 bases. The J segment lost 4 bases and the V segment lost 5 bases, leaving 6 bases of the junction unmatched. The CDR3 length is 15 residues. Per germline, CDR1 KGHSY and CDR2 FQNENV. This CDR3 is CASSGRTGYNEKLFF. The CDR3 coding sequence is TGTGCCAGCAGCGGACGGACAGGGTATAATGAAAAACTGTTTTTT.

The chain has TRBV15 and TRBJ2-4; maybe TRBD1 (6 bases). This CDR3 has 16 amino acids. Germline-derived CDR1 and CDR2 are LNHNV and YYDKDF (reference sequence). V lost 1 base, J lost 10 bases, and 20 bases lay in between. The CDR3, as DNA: TGTGCCACCAGCAGAGCGGCAAGTTCACAGGGCCGTATTCAGTACTTC. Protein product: CATSRAASSQGRIQYF.

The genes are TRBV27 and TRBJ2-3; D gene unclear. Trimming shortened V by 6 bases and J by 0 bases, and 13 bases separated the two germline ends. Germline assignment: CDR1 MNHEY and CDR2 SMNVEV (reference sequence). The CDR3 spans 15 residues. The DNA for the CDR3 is TGTGCCAGCAGGATTAGCCCGTATAGCACAGATACGCAGTATTTT. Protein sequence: CASRISPYSTDTQYF.

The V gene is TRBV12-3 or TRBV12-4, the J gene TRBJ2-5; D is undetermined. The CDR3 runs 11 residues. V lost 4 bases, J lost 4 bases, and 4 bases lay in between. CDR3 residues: CASSWGETQYF. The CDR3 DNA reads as TGTGCCAGCAGTTGGGGAGAGACCCAGTACTTC.

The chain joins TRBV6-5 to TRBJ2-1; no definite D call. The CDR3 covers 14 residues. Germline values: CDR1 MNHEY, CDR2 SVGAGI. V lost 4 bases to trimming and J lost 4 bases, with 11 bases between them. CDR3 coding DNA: TGTGCCAGCAGTTTCCCGGGCGGTTACAATGAGCAGTTCTTC. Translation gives CASSFPGGYNEQFF.

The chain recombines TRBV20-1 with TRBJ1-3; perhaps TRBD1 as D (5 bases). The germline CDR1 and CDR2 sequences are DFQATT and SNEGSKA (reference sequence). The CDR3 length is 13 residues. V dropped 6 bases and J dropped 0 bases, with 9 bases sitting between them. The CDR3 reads CSAPGVSGNTIYF. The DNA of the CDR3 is TGCAGTGCCCCGGGGGTCTCTGGAAACACCATATATTTT.

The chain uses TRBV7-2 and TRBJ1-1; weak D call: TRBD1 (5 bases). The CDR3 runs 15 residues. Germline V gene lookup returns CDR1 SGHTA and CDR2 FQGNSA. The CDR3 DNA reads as TGTGCTTGCTCGGCACATGGAGGGGCAGGCACTGAAGCTTTCTTT. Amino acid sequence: CACSAHGGAGTEAFF.

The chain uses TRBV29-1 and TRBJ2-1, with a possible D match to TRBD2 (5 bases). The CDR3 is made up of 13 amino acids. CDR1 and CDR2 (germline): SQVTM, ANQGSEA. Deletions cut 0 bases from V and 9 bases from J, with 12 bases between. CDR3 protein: CSVEEASLGEQFF. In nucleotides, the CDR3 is TGCAGCGTTGAAGAGGCTAGCTTGGGTGAGCAGTTCTTC.

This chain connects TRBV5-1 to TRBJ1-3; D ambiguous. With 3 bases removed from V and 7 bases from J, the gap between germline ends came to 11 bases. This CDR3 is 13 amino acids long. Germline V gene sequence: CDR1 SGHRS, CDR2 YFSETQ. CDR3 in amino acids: CASSSDFRNTIYF. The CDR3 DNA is TGCGCCAGCAGCTCGGACTTCCGGAACACCATATATTTT. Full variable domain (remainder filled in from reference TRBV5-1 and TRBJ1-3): KAGVTQTPRYLIKTRGQQVTLSCSPISGHRSVSWYQQTPGQGLQFLFEYFSETQRNKGNFPGRFSGRQFSNSRSEMNVSTLELGDSALYLCASSSDFRNTIYFGEGSWLTVV.

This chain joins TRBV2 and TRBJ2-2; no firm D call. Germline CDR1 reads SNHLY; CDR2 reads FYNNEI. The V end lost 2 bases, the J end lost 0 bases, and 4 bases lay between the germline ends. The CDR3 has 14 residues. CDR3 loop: CASSELTNTGELFF. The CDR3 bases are TGTGCCAGCAGTGAACTAACGAACACCGGGGAGCTGTTTTTT.

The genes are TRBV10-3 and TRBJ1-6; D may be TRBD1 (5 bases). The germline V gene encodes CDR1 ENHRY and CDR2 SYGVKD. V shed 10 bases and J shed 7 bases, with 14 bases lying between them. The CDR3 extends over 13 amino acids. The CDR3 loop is CATAPGWNSPLHF. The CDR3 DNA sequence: TGTGCCACCGCCCCAGGGTGGAATTCACCCCTCCACTTT.

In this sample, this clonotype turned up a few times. The CDR3 reads CASGQEASKQYF. CDR3 nucleotide sequence: TGTGCCAGCGGTCAGGAAGCTTCGAAGCAGTACTTC. This chain joins TRBV3-1 and TRBJ2-7; D is uncertain. Trimming left V 8 bases short and J 8 bases short, with 16 bases between. The CDR3 covers 12 residues. CDR1 is LGHDT and CDR2 is YNNKEL in the germline V gene (reference sequence).